The source of this T cell receptor (beta chain) is a study of T cells in Graves' hyperthyroidism and ophthalmopathy. This clonotype was recorded many times. CDR1 is SGHVS, CDR2 FQNEAQ, per germline. CDR3 length: 14 amino acids. The V segment lost 8 bases and the J segment 4 bases; nucleotides outside the gene matches: 10. Sampled blood dates from first hyperthyroidism diagnosis, and it precedes any ophthalmopathy symptoms. There were TCR beta CDR3 regions amplified from RNA transcripts. An initial round of RT-PCR targeting the TCR CDR3 relied on the HTBI primer set. From the multiplex PCR reads, TCRdb called clonotypes with MiXCR, one entry per CDR3 protein. The table shows approximately 400,000 distinct CDR3 sequences, with more than 15% occurring only once.

The rearrangement uses TRBV7-8 and TRBJ1-1; 7 nucleotides match TRBD1. The sequence was collected from a woman between 18 and 30 years old with Graves' hyperthyroidism that later progressed to Graves' ophthalmopathy. Source material: blood. CDR3 nucleotides: TGTGCCAGCGGATCTACAGGGGTCGGCACTGAAGCTTTCTTT. Amino acid sequence: CASGSTGVGTEAFF. The full variable domain, rest sourced from reference TRBV7-8 and TRBJ1-1, is GAGVSQSPRYKVAKRGQDVALRCDPISGHVSLFWYQQALGQGPEFLTYFQNEAQLDKSGLPSDRFFAERPEGSVSTLKIQRTQQEDSAVYLCASGSTGVGTEAFFGQGTRLTVV.